This T cell receptor (beta chain) originates from a study of T cell responses to AZD1222 COVID-19 vaccine. Concerning this clone: What it recognizes is unknown.

Repertoires were generated with immunoSEQ multiplex PCR, while TCRdb's copy carries only in-frame clones and drops some. Among around 110,000 clones listed, 92% were seen once. This CDR3 region has 13 residues. CDR1 and CDR2 from the germline V gene are SEHNR and FQNEAQ (reference sequence). V lost 2 bases, J lost 0 bases, and 4 bases lay in between. Study-wide findings and caveats: Increased Spike-specific TCR breadth and depth were observed after two AZD1222 doses. Possibly, clonal diversity was underestimated; donors were largely white British and included more females.

V is TRBV7-9 and J is TRBJ1-1; no clear D gene. The material was peripheral blood, obtained on day 0 of AZD1222 vaccination. This receptor was taken from an adult in good health. CDR3 sequence reads: CASSLPLNTEAFF. The CDR3 bases are TGTGCCAGCAGCTTACCCCTGAACACTGAAGCTTTCTTT.